This is a list of T cell receptor beta chains from one sample in a study of cytomegalovirus exposure and HLA in healthy donors. Sequencing was performed with immunoSEQ multiplex PCR; in TCRdb, only in-frame clones are kept and a portion is missing. In the table there are 95,000 to 110,000 clones, 82% of which are singletons. Sequencing input: PBMCs. The source is a man between 25 and 39 years old in good health and CMV-seropositive. Both conserved end residues are part of each CDR3. The D gene is left open where the match is weak. Expanded clones are given a class, and other clones once, few, many or no size at all.

clone_size j_call d_call v_call cdr3_nt cdr3_aa
- TRBJ2-1 TRBD1 TRBV18 TGTGCCAGCTCACCGGGACAGGGGTCGGGGAATGAGCAGTTCTTC CASSPGQGSGNEQFF
- TRBJ2-3 - TRBV7-9 TGTGCCAGCAGCTTATCAGGATCCAGCACAGATACGCAGTATTTT CASSLSGSSTDTQYF
- TRBJ1-2 - TRBV10-3 TGTGCCATCAACCAGGGGACCCTCTATGGCTACACCTTC CAINQGTLYGYTF
- TRBJ1-1 - TRBV7-9 TGTGCCAGCAGCCCTATTTGTGCTTTCTTT CASSPICAFF
- TRBJ2-7 TRBD2 TRBV2 TGTGCCAGCAGCCGTTTTATATTGCGGGGGGAGGACCACGAGCAGTACTTC CASSRFILRGEDHEQYF
- TRBJ2-1 - TRBV15 TGTGCCACCAGCGCTACCCTGGGGCATCGTGGGCTCAATGAGCAGTTCTTC CATSATLGHRGLNEQFF
- TRBJ2-6 - TRBV5-4 TGTGCCAGCAGTTCAGGTCAGTGGGCTACTGGGGCCAACGTCCTGACTTTC CASSSGQWATGANVLTF
- TRBJ2-1 - TRBV5-1 TGCGCCAGCAGTTATTTCGGTACCTACAATGAGCAGTTCTTC CASSYFGTYNEQFF
- TRBJ2-7 - TRBV5-5 TGTGCCAGCAGCTTCCGCGGGACAGTTGGACTCGAGCAGTACTTC CASSFRGTVGLEQYF
once TRBJ1-5 - TRBV6-5 TGTGCCAGCAGTTCCTCTACAGGGAGCAGCAATCAGCCCCAGCATTTT CASSSSTGSSNQPQHF
- TRBJ1-1 - TRBV5-1 TGCGCCAGCAAGGACTCCGGGAGGAACACTGAAGCTTTCTTT CASKDSGRNTEAFF
- TRBJ1-2 - TRBV2 TGTGCCAGCTGGAGGGGGAGGGATTATGGCTACACCTTC CASWRGRDYGYTF
- TRBJ1-2 - TRBV7-9 TGTGCCAGCAGCTTAGATCCAGGGGCCCATGGCTACACCTTC CASSLDPGAHGYTF
- TRBJ2-5 TRBD2 TRBV7-7 TGTGCTAGCAGCTTATCTAGCGGAGAGACCCAGTACTTC CASSLSSGETQYF
- TRBJ1-2 - TRBV7-2 TGTGCCAGCAGGAGGGTTCGCTGGGGCTACACCTTC CASRRVRWGYTF
once TRBJ2-5 TRBD1 TRBV5-4 TGTGCCAGCAGCTCCCGGGACAGGCTACAAGAGACCCAGTACTTC CASSSRDRLQETQYF
- TRBJ2-3 TRBD2 TRBV6-1 TGTGCCAGCGCGGGGGGGACGGCTAGCACAGATACGCAGTATTTT CASAGGTASTDTQYF
- TRBJ1-4 - TRBV5-1 TGCGCCAGCAGCGGGGGGACGGATGAAAAACTGTTTTTT CASSGGTDEKLFF
- TRBJ2-3 TRBD2 TRBV6-5 TGTGCCAGCAGTTTAACCCCTAGCGGGGGAGGGGATACGCAGTATTTT CASSLTPSGGGDTQYF
few TRBJ2-5 - TRBV5-1 TGCGCCAGCAGCTTGGCCGCCGACAGTGGAGCGCAGACCCAGTACTTC CASSLAADSGAQTQYF
- TRBJ2-7 TRBD1 TRBV19 TGTGCCAGTAGTGACCCAGGGGGCGCGTACGAGCAGTACTTC CASSDPGGAYEQYF
- TRBJ1-1 - TRBV6-5 TGTGCCAGCAGTTACGGCGGAGGAGGAAACACTGAAGCTTTCTTT CASSYGGGGNTEAFF
once TRBJ2-7 - TRBV18 TGTGCCAGCTCACCGAGGACAGCAGACGAGCAGTACTTC CASSPRTADEQYF
- TRBJ2-2 TRBD2 TRBV6-5 TGTGCCAGCAGTTACTCAACTAGCGACACCGGGGAGCTGTTTTTT CASSYSTSDTGELFF
- TRBJ2-3 TRBD2 TRBV14 TGTGCCAGCAGCCAGGGGCTAGCGGGGGTTACAGATACGCAGTATTTT CASSQGLAGVTDTQYF
- TRBJ1-1 - TRBV29-1 TGCAGCGTTGAACTTTCGGGAGCTTTCTTT CSVELSGAFF
- TRBJ2-7 - TRBV4-2 TGTGCCAGCAGCCAAGACCCATCGCGGGCCGGATGGGGCGAGCAGTACTTC CASSQDPSRAGWGEQYF
- TRBJ2-5 TRBD2 TRBV5-1 TGCGCCAGCAGCTCCGGACTAGCGGGGGGTGGGGAGACCCAGTACTTC CASSSGLAGGGETQYF
- TRBJ2-5 - TRBV5-6 TGTGCCAGCAGCTTGGCCGGGTCTGGCGTCCCTATCGAAGAGACCCAGTACTTC CASSLAGSGVPIEETQYF
- TRBJ1-1 - TRBV5-1 TGCGCCAGCAGCTTGGCCTCTGCAGGAGGAACTGAAGCTTTCTTT CASSLASAGGTEAFF
- TRBJ2-5 TRBD2 TRBV6-6 TGTGCCAGCAGGGCGGGGGGGCGGTTGGAGACCCAGTACTTC CASRAGGRLETQYF
- TRBJ1-2 - TRBV4-1 TGCGCCAGCAGCCAAGATCGGGTTGGCTACACCTTC CASSQDRVGYTF
- TRBJ1-2 - TRBV30 TGTGCCTGGAGTGTACGGGGGTTGGGATATGGCTACACCTTC CAWSVRGLGYGYTF
- TRBJ1-6 - TRBV5-1 TGCGCCAGCAGTTTATCCAACAACAGGGATTCACCCCTCCACTTT CASSLSNNRDSPLHF
- TRBJ2-4 - TRBV5-4 TGTGCCAGCAGCTTGAAAATCGGAGACCTAGCCAAAAACAGTCAGTACTTC CASSLKIGDLAKNSQYF
- TRBJ2-6 TRBD1 TRBV11-3 TGTGCCAGCAGCCAGGGACAGGGATTATTACCTGGGGCCAACGTCCTGACTTTC CASSQGQGLLPGANVLTF
few TRBJ2-3 TRBD2 TRBV5-1 TGCGCCAGCAGCTTGGGAAGCGGGGTGGATACGCAGTATTTT CASSLGSGVDTQYF
- TRBJ2-7 - TRBV6-1 TGTGCCAGCATTAATTACAGCTACGAGCAGTACTTC CASINYSYEQYF
- TRBJ1-1 - TRBV21-1 TGTGCCAGCAGCAAAGAGGGGGGGGCCGCTGAAGCTTTCTTT CASSKEGGAAEAFF
- TRBJ2-2 - TRBV19 TGTGCCAGTAGTAGGCAGGGGGACTCCGGGGAGCTGTTTTTT CASSRQGDSGELFF
- TRBJ2-2 TRBD2 TRBV5-1 TGCGCCAGCAGCGCCCGGGGACTAGCGGGGGGTAGTTCGAACACCGGGGAGCTGTTTTTT CASSARGLAGGSSNTGELFF